The 18 T cell receptor beta chains below were found in one sample sequenced in a study of siplizumab effects on memory and regulatory T cells. TCRdb's copy holds only in-frame clones and misses some; the assay was immunoSEQ multiplex PCR. There are about 87,000 clones in the sample; about 94% occur only once, and approximately 0.31% lies in the top ten. Sample: non-Treg CD4+ T cells sorted from blood. These receptors were collected from a human donor in good health.

V gene TRBV11-2 combines with J gene TRBJ1-2; TRBD1 aligns across 7 bases. Per germline, CDR1 SGHAT and CDR2 FQNNGV. With 6 bases clipped from V and 3 bases from J, the junction kept 7 bases outside the gene matches. The CDR3 extends over 14 amino acids. Here the CDR3 reads CASREGALDYGYTF. Written as DNA, the CDR3 is TGTGCCAGCAGAGAGGGGGCTCTCGACTATGGCTACACCTTC.

The rearrangement uses TRBV5-4 and TRBJ2-7; D ambiguous. Germline V gene data show CDR1 as SGHNT and CDR2 as YYREEE (reference sequence). V was cut by 2 bases and J by 6 bases, with 9 bases left in between. The CDR3 totals 12 residues. CDR3 protein: CASSFPKSEQYF. CDR3 DNA: TGTGCCAGCAGCTTCCCAAAGAGCGAGCAGTACTTC. Full variable domain (rest looked up from reference TRBV5-4 and TRBJ2-7): ETGVTQSPTHLIKTRGQQVTLRCSSQSGHNTVSWYQQALGQGPQFIFQYYREEENGRGNFPPRFSGLQFPNYSSELNVNALELDDSALYLCASSFPKSEQYFGPGTRLTVT.

The rearrangement links TRBV19 to TRBJ1-5; 7 bases line up with TRBD1. The CDR3 totals 15 residues. V trimming: 0 bases; J trimming: 6 bases; junction bases outside the gene matches: 5. CDR1 is LNHDA, CDR2 SQIVND, per germline (reference sequence). The CDR3 DNA follows: TGTGCCAGTAGTATAGAAGGGGGCCGGGGTCAGCCCCAGCATTTT. Translating it yields CASSIEGGRGQPQHF.

This clone was picked up one time. The chain recombines TRBV7-9 with TRBJ1-2; D not resolved. Trimming pared 3 bases from V and 4 bases from J, leaving 9 bases between. The CDR3 has 13 amino acids. Germline CDR1 is SEHNR and CDR2 is FQNEAQ (reference sequence). CDR3: CASSFVGSYGYTF. DNA for the CDR3: TGTGCCAGCAGCTTTGTAGGGTCCTATGGCTACACCTTC.

In the case of this clone: Other nucleotide sequences in the sample specify the same CDR3. V gene TRBV6-1 combines with J gene TRBJ1-2; the D is unclear. Trimming removed 6 bases from V and 8 bases from J, with 10 bases in between. CDR1 is MNHNS and CDR2 is SASEGT in the germline V gene. The CDR3 covers 11 residues. This CDR3 is CASSPDWGYTF. The CDR3 DNA reads TGTGCCAGCAGCCCAGACTGGGGCTACACCTTC.

Worth noting for this clone: Other nucleotide sequences from this sample produce the same CDR3. The V and J genes are TRBV9 and TRBJ1-2, with D uncertain. The CDR3 has 13 residues. Germline V gives CDR1 SGDLS, CDR2 YYNGEE. The V and J ends lost 0 bases and 4 bases respectively, with 7 bases between them. The CDR3 protein is CASSVGQAYGYTF. CDR3 sequence (DNA): TGTGCCAGCAGCGTAGGCCAGGCCTATGGCTACACCTTC. Supplemented by reference TRBV9 and TRBJ1-2, the full variable domain reads DSGVTQTPKHLITATGQRVTLRCSPRSGDLSVYWYQQSLDQGLQFLIQYYNGEERAKGNILERFSAQQFPDLHSELNLSSLELGDSALYFCASSVGQAYGYTFGSGTRLTVV.

This chain connects TRBV18 to TRBJ1-1, with D possibly matching TRBD1 (6 bases). Germline V gives CDR1 KGHSH, CDR2 LQKENI. Trimming removed 2 bases at V and 5 bases at J, with 12 bases between. CDR3 size: 14 residues. In nucleotides, the CDR3 is TGTGCCAGCTCACCAACTAAGCAGGGGACTGAAGCTTTCTTT. Encoded protein: CASSPTKQGTEAFF.

The chain combines TRBV4-3 with TRBJ1-1, with 8 bases aligning to TRBD1. The length of the CDR3 is 14 residues. V was clipped by 5 bases and J by 1 base; unmatched bases: 3. From germline, CDR1 is LGHNA and CDR2 YSLEER. CDR3 in DNA: TGCGCCAGCAGCTTCGACAGGGGGAACACTGAAGCTTTCTTT. Protein sequence: CASSFDRGNTEAFF.

The V and J genes are TRBV11-2 and TRBJ1-2; 8 nucleotides match TRBD1. CDR1 and CDR2 from the germline V gene are SGHAT and FQNNGV. The CDR3 contains 13 residues. V lost 0 bases to trimming and J lost 7 bases; unmatched junction nucleotides: 1. The CDR3 here is CASSLETGAGYTF. CDR3 bases: TGTGCCAGCAGCTTAGAGACAGGGGCTGGCTACACCTTC.

The CDR3 spells CASSLGRGGGTDTQYF. DNA of the CDR3: TGTGCCAGCAGCTTAGGCAGGGGGGGAGGCACAGATACGCAGTATTTT. The gene calls are TRBV13 and TRBJ2-3; D may be TRBD1 or TRBD2 (7 bases each). CDR3 length equals 16 residues. Trimming removed 0 bases from V and 1 base from J, with 11 bases in between. In germline, CDR1 is PRHDT, CDR2 FYEKMQ (reference sequence). The variable domain in full, with the rest retrieved from reference TRBV13 and TRBJ2-3, is AAGVIQSPRHLIKEKRETATLKCYPIPRHDTVYWYQQGPGQDPQFLISFYEKMQSDKGSIPDRFSAQQFSDYHSELNMSSLELGDSALYFCASSLGRGGGTDTQYFGPGTRLTVL.

This chain joins TRBV10-3 and TRBJ2-3, with a possible D match to TRBD2 (6 bases). The germline CDR1 and CDR2 sequences are ENHRY and SYGVKD. V was pared by 6 bases and J by 4 bases, with 17 bases between. This CDR3 spans 15 amino acids. The CDR3: CAIRSSGGFADTQYF. Here the CDR3 DNA reads TGTGCCATCAGGTCAAGTGGGGGGTTCGCAGATACGCAGTATTTT.

The J gene is TRBJ2-2, the V gene TRBV9; D possibly corresponds to TRBD2 (6 bases). This CDR3 comprises 19 residues. The V end was cut by 4 bases, the J end by 1 base, with 23 bases between. The germline CDR1 and CDR2 sequences are SGDLS and YYNGEE. The CDR3 coding sequence is TGTGCCAGCAGCCCGCGTTCCCCCGGGAGCCGAGAGAACACCGGGGAGCTGTTTTTT. Translated: CASSPRSPGSRENTGELFF.

The rearrangement uses TRBV11-2 and TRBJ1-3, with 9 bases fitting TRBD1. J was trimmed by 4 bases and V by 3 bases; bases with no gene match: 1. Germline loops: CDR1 SGHAT, CDR2 FQNNGV. CDR3 length: 14 residues. The CDR3 here is CASSLTGGGNTIYF. In nucleotides, the CDR3 is TGTGCCAGCAGCTTGACAGGGGGGGGAAACACCATATATTTT.

The CDR3 loop reads CSALQKANVLTF. The CDR3 nucleotides are TGCAGCGCTCTACAGAAGGCCAACGTCCTGACTTTC. The chain uses TRBV29-1 and TRBJ2-6, with D unresolved. The CDR3 contains 12 residues. Per germline, CDR1 SQVTM and CDR2 ANQGSEA. V gave up 7 bases and J gave up 6 bases, with 10 bases separating them. Full variable domain (missing parts from reference TRBV29-1 and TRBJ2-6): SAVISQKPSRDICQRGTSLTIQCQVDSQVTMMFWYRQQPGQSLTLIATANQGSEATYESGFVIDKFPISRPNLTFSTLTVSNMSPEDSSIYLCSALQKANVLTFGAGSRLTVL.

The V and J genes are TRBV5-5 and TRBJ2-7; D possibly matches TRBD1 or TRBD2 (6 bases each). Per the germline V gene, CDR1 is SGHKS and CDR2 is YYEKEE (reference sequence). The V gene lost 6 bases and the J gene lost 2 bases, with 15 bases spanning the gap. The CDR3 is 14 residues long. CDR3 residues: CASTNPGAPYEQYF. The CDR3 DNA reads as TGTGCCAGCACCAACCCGGGGGCTCCCTACGAGCAGTACTTC.

The chain employs TRBV5-1 and TRBJ1-3; 7 bases line up with TRBD1. Germline CDR1 reads SGHRS; CDR2 reads YFSETQ. The junction had 12 bases not matched to a gene; V was cut back by 4 bases and J by 8 bases. CDR3 size: 15 residues. This CDR3 is CASSLRTGGEDTIYF. CDR3 nucleotides: TGCGCCAGCAGCCTTAGGACAGGAGGGGAGGACACCATATATTTT.

The rearrangement joins TRBV19 to TRBJ1-1, with 8 nucleotides matching TRBD1. CDR3 length equals 13 residues. Germline CDR1 is LNHDA and CDR2 is SQIVND (reference sequence). With 6 bases clipped from V and 7 bases from J, the junction kept 7 bases outside the gene matches. The CDR3 loop is CASSDRGYGEAFF. The CDR3 DNA sequence: TGTGCCAGTAGCGACAGGGGCTACGGTGAAGCTTTCTTT.

The chain links TRBV5-1 to TRBJ2-1; possibly TRBD2 for D (8 bases). This CDR3 is built from 19 residues. Germline CDR1 SGHRS, CDR2 YFSETQ. With 0 bases removed from V and 6 bases from J, the gap between germline ends came to 25 bases. In DNA form, the CDR3 reads TGCGCCAGCAGCTTGGTTCTGTTTGACAGGGCGGGAGGCCCCAATGAGCAGTTCTTC. It specifies CASSLVLFDRAGGPNEQFF.